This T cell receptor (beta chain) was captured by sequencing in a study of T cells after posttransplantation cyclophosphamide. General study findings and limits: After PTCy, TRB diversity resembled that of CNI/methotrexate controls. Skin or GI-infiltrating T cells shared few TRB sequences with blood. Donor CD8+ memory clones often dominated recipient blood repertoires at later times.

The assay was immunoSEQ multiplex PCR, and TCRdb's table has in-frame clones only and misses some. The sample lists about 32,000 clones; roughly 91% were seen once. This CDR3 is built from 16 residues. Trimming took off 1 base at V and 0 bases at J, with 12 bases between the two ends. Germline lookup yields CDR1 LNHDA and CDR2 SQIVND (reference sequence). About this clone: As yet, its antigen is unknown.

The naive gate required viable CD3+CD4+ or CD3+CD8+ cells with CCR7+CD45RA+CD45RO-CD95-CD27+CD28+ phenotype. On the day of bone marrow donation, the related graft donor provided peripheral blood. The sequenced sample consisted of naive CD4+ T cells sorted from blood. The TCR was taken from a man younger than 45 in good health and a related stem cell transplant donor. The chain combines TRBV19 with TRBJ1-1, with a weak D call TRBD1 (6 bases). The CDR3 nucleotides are TGTGCCAGTAGTATAGGAATACAGGGAGTGAACACTGAAGCTTTCTTT. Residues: CASSIGIQGVNTEAFF.